Listed here are 19 T cell receptor beta chains from one sample, sequenced in a study of neoadjuvant nivolumab and ipilimumab in lung cancer. Measured with immunoSEQ multiplex PCR; TCRdb has only the in-frame clones, and not every one. The profile shows roughly 7,100 clones, approximately 88% of them singletons. The material was tumor tissue, obtained after neoadjuvant nivolumab, alone or with ipilimumab, at or shortly before surgery. The origin of the receptors is an adult with non-small cell lung cancer.

This chain uses TRBV29-1 with TRBJ2-5; 9 positions agree with TRBD2. Germline CDR1 reads SQVTM; CDR2 reads ANQGSEA. J was trimmed by 1 base and V by 2 bases; bases with no gene match: 8. The CDR3 consists of 16 residues. CDR3 DNA sequence: TGCAGCGTTGAACAGGGGCTAGCGGGGTTCCAAGAGACCCAGTACTTC. It codes for CSVEQGLAGFQETQYF.

The CDR3 coding sequence is TGTGCCAGCAGCTTACTGGCTCAGGGTCGCTACGAGCAGTACTTC. Amino acid sequence: CASSLLAQGRYEQYF. The V and J genes are TRBV11-2 and TRBJ2-7; D perhaps matches TRBD1 (5 bases). This CDR3 spans 15 amino acids. Germline CDR1 and CDR2: SGHAT and FQNNGV. V was clipped by 2 bases and J by 3 bases, with 14 bases between them.

The count of this clone is one. The rearrangement uses TRBV7-9 and TRBJ1-6, with D hard to call. V was pared by 3 bases and J by 3 bases, with 9 bases between. Germline V gene data show CDR1 as SEHNR and CDR2 as FQNEAQ (reference sequence). CDR3 length: 15 residues. The CDR3 sequence: CASSFGRNYNSPLHF. As DNA, the CDR3 is TGTGCCAGCAGCTTTGGGAGGAACTATAATTCACCCCTCCACTTT.

The CDR3 is CASSFDRDTSSYEQYF. CDR3 sequence (DNA): TGTGCCAGCAGCTTTGATCGGGACACATCTTCCTACGAGCAGTACTTC. The chain carries TRBV7-9 and TRBJ2-7, with TRBD1 as a possible D gene (6 bases). V was pared by 3 bases and J by 1 base, with 16 bases between. This CDR3 comprises 16 residues. CDR1 SEHNR and CDR2 FQNEAQ come from the germline V gene (reference sequence).

The rearrangement links TRBV15 to TRBJ1-5, with TRBD1 identical over 10 bases. Looked up from germline, CDR1 is LNHNV and CDR2 is YYDKDF (reference sequence). CDR3 length: 16 amino acids. Trimming took 1 base from V and 7 from J; bases not matched to a gene: 7. The CDR3 sequence: CATSRVGTGDLQPQHF. The CDR3 DNA is TGTGCCACCAGCAGAGTCGGGACAGGGGATCTCCAGCCCCAGCATTTT.

This clone has only a few counts. The CDR3 sequence: CSAGNRPSNQPQHF. The CDR3 bases are TGCAGCGCCGGGAACCGACCTAGCAATCAGCCCCAGCATTTT. This chain connects TRBV29-1 to TRBJ1-5; no clear D gene. V gave up 7 bases and J gave up 0 bases, with 13 bases separating them. The CDR3 totals 14 residues. Germline V gene sequence: CDR1 SQVTM, CDR2 ANQGSEA.

The chain uses TRBV7-8 and TRBJ1-6; D remains ambiguous. The V and J ends lost 2 bases and 0 bases respectively, with 17 bases between them. The V gene's germline CDR1 is SGHVS and CDR2 FQNEAQ. The CDR3 contains 19 residues. The DNA of the CDR3 is TGTGCCAGCAGCTTACAAGAGGCCCTTATTAGCTCCTATAATTCACCCCTCCACTTT. Residues: CASSLQEALISSYNSPLHF.

The chain uses TRBV7-2 and TRBJ2-7; D is undetermined. The CDR3 totals 13 residues. Trimming shortened V by 3 bases and J by 6 bases, and 12 bases separated the two germline ends. Per the germline V gene, CDR1 is SGHTA and CDR2 is FQGNSA. This CDR3 reads CASSFMEAGEQYF. The CDR3 nucleotides are TGTGCCAGCAGCTTTATGGAAGCTGGCGAGCAGTACTTC.

This clone has just one count. The gene calls are TRBV2 and TRBJ1-6; D is perhaps TRBD1 (6 bases). Germline CDR1 is SNHLY and CDR2 is FYNNEI. Trimming took off 4 bases at V and 9 bases at J, with 16 bases between the two ends. The CDR3 has 15 amino acids. The CDR3 region is CASSVRQALGSPLHF. In DNA, the CDR3 is TGTGCCAGCAGTGTCCGACAGGCGTTGGGTTCACCCCTCCACTTT.

The genes are TRBV6-5 and TRBJ2-1, with a possible D match to TRBD1 (5 bases). Between the trimmed V and J ends, which lost 0 bases and 1 base, there was a span of 7 bases. The CDR3 runs to 15 residues. Germline V CDR1 and CDR2: MNHEY, SVGAGI. DNA of the CDR3: TGTGCCAGCAGTTACTCGTCAGGGTCCTACAATGAGCAGTTCTTC. The encoded protein is CASSYSSGSYNEQFF.

This chain joins TRBV5-1 and TRBJ2-2; 12 nucleotides agree with TRBD2. The CDR3 has 16 amino acids. Germline assignment: CDR1 SGHRS and CDR2 YFSETQ. The J segment lost 5 bases and the V segment lost 3 bases, leaving 5 bases of the junction unmatched. The CDR3 nucleotides read TGCGCCAGCAGCTCGACTAGCGGGGGCGGGACCGGGGAGCTGTTTTTT. Amino acids: CASSSTSGGGTGELFF. The whole variable domain, remainder taken from reference TRBV5-1 and TRBJ2-2, is KAGVTQTPRYLIKTRGQQVTLSCSPISGHRSVSWYQQTPGQGLQFLFEYFSETQRNKGNFPGRFSGRQFSNSRSEMNVSTLELGDSALYLCASSSTSGGGTGELFFGEGSRLTVL.

This chain uses TRBV6-5 with TRBJ1-1; D gene ambiguous. Trimming cost V 6 bases and J 6 bases, with 17 bases left between them. CDR3 length: 14 amino acids. The V gene's germline CDR1 is MNHEY and CDR2 SVGAGI. This chain's CDR3 is CASSPRVVSSEAFF. As DNA, the CDR3 is TGTGCCAGCAGCCCGAGGGTCGTTAGTTCTGAAGCTTTCTTT.

J is TRBJ1-1 and V is TRBV9; D is uncertain. The CDR3 runs to 15 residues. Germline V gene data show CDR1 as SGDLS and CDR2 as YYNGEE. The V gene lost 0 bases and the J gene lost 0 bases, with 9 bases spanning the gap. The DNA of the CDR3 is TGTGCCAGCAGCGTAGCCCCTACATTGAACACTGAAGCTTTCTTT. This sequence encodes CASSVAPTLNTEAFF.

The genes are TRBV5-4 and TRBJ1-6, with a tentative D call TRBD1 (5 bases). V lost 3 bases, J lost 0 bases, and 19 bases lay in between. This CDR3 contains 19 residues. Germline V gives CDR1 SGHNT, CDR2 YYREEE (reference sequence). CDR3 nucleotide sequence: TGTGCCAGCAGCTCTGGAGGCCAGGGATCAAGCTCCTATAATTCACCCCTCCACTTT. It specifies CASSSGGQGSSSYNSPLHF. Full variable domain (remainder filled in from reference TRBV5-4 and TRBJ1-6): ETGVTQSPTHLIKTRGQQVTLRCSSQSGHNTVSWYQQALGQGPQFIFQYYREEENGRGNFPPRFSGLQFPNYSSELNVNALELDDSALYLCASSSGGQGSSSYNSPLHFGNGTRLTVT.

This chain uses TRBV7-6 with TRBJ2-7; D is unclear. With 4 bases removed from V and 0 bases from J, the gap between germline ends came to 16 bases. CDR3 length: 16 amino acids. Germline CDR1 SGHVS, CDR2 FNYEAQ. The CDR3 DNA sequence: TGTGCCAGCAGCTCCTCGGACGGATTATACTCCTACGAGCAGTACTTC. Its translation is CASSSSDGLYSYEQYF.

V gene TRBV6-1 combines with J gene TRBJ1-3; no clear D. V shed 1 base and J shed 4 bases, with 5 bases lying between them. Germline V gives CDR1 MNHNS, CDR2 SASEGT. The CDR3 length is 13 residues. This CDR3 reads CASSEEGGNTIYF. Written as DNA, the CDR3 is TGTGCCAGCAGTGAAGAGGGCGGAAACACCATATATTTT.

This clone has a single count. The chain combines TRBV7-9 with TRBJ2-7; 10 bases are shared with TRBD1. J gave up 6 bases and V 4 bases, and 9 bases lay outside the gene matches. CDR3 size: 15 residues. Germline CDR1 and CDR2: SEHNR and FQNEAQ (reference sequence). CDR3 sequence: CASSSTGTGDGEQYF. CDR3 nucleotide sequence: TGTGCCAGCAGCTCAACCGGGACAGGGGACGGCGAGCAGTACTTC.

This clone was counted once. The V gene is TRBV5-4, the J gene TRBJ2-1, with D perhaps TRBD2 (5 bases). Germline V gene data show CDR1 as SGHNT and CDR2 as YYREEE (reference sequence). V was cut by 3 bases and J by 8 bases, with 6 bases left in between. The CDR3 runs to 11 residues. Here the CDR3 reads CASSWGDEQFF. CDR3 coding DNA: TGTGCCAGCAGCTGGGGAGATGAGCAGTTCTTC.

The chain couples TRBV7-7 to TRBJ2-2; D is perhaps TRBD1 or TRBD2 (5 bases each). The CDR3 covers 14 residues. Germline CDR1 and CDR2: SSHAT and FNYEAQ (reference sequence). V was pared by 5 bases and J by 5 bases, with 12 bases between. CDR3 region: CASSQGTPTGELFF. The CDR3 nucleotides read TGTGCCAGCAGCCAAGGGACCCCAACCGGGGAGCTGTTTTTT. Using reference TRBV7-7 and TRBJ2-2 for the parts outside the CDR3, the full variable domain is GAGVSQSPRYKVTKRGQDVTLRCDPISSHATLYWYQQALGQGPEFLTYFNYEAQPDKSGLPSDRFSAERPEGSISTLTIQRTEQRDSAMYRCASSQGTPTGELFFGEGSRLTVL.